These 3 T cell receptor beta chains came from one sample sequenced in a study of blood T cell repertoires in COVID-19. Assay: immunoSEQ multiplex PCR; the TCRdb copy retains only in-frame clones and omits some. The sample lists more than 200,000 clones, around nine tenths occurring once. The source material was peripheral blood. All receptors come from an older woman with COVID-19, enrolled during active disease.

This CDR3 reads CASSPSVGASGNTIYF. In DNA form, the CDR3 reads TGTGCCAGCAGCCCTAGCGTGGGGGCTTCTGGAAACACCATATATTTT. V is TRBV6-2 or TRBV6-3 and J is TRBJ1-3; tentative D call: TRBD1 (6 bases). Trimming cost V 6 bases and J 1 base, with 16 bases left between them. The CDR3 sequence is 16 residues long. Per germline, CDR1 MNHEY and CDR2 SVGEGT.

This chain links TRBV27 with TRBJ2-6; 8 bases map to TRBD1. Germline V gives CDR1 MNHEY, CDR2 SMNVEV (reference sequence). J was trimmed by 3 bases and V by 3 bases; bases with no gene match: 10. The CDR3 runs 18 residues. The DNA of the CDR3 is TGTGCCAGCAGTTTTGCCCAGGGGGCTTATTATGGGGCCAACGTCCTGACTTTC. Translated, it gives CASSFAQGAYYGANVLTF.

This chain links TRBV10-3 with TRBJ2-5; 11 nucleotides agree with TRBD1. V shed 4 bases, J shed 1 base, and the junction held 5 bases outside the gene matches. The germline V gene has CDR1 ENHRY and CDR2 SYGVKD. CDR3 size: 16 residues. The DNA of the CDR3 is TGTGCCATCAGTGGAAGGGGGACAGGGGGCCAAGAGACCCAGTACTTC. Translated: CAISGRGTGGQETQYF.